This T cell receptor (beta chain) was recovered during a study of blood T cell repertoires in COVID-19. Looking at the study overall: COVID-19 samples from acute and convalescent phases originated in the United States, Italy and Spain.

The V gene's germline CDR1 is LGHNT and CDR2 FRNRAP. The CDR3 contains 12 residues. The V gene end was trimmed by 3 bases and the J gene end by 8 bases; junction bases not matched to a gene: 3. Libraries were prepared by immunoSEQ multiplex PCR; TCRdb keeps only in-frame clonotypes and omits some of them. The sample has 55,000 to 85,000 clones, more than 65% seen once. The sequencing sample was made of peripheral blood. V usage is TRBV12-5 and J usage is TRBJ1-2; TRBD1 aligns across 7 bases. The receptor's source is a woman aged 70-85 years with acute or convalescent COVID-19. The CDR3 bases are TGTGCTAGTGGTTTACAGGGGACCGGCTACACCTTC. It translates to CASGLQGTGYTF.